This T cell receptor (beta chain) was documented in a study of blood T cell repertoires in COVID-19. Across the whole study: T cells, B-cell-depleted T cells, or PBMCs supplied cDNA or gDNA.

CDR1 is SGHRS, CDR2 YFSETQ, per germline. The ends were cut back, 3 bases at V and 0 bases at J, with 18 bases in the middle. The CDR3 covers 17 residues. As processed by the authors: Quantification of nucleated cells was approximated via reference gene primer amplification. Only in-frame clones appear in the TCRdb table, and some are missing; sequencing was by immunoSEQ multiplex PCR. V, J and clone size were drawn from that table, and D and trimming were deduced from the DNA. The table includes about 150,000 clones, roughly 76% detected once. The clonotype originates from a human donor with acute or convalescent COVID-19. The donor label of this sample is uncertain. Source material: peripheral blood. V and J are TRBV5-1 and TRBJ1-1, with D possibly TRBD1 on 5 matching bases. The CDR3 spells CASSSPAGGAMNTEAFF. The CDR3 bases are TGCGCCAGCAGCTCACCCGCGGGGGGAGCCATGAACACTGAAGCTTTCTTT.